This T cell receptor beta chain was sequenced for a study of post-analysis software for immune sequencing data. General study findings and limits: Patients showed TRBV5-6, TRBV5-1 and TRBV20-1 among roughly 5 TRBV segments more frequent than in controls. The normalized Chao1 diversity of multiple sclerosis patients was significantly lower than that of controls.

Remarks on this clonotype: Antigen: not known.

Trimming removed 0 bases at V and 5 bases at J, with 11 bases between. Germline V gene data show CDR1 as DFQATT and CDR2 as SNEGSKA (reference sequence). CDR3 length: 14 amino acids. TCR beta cDNA libraries included unique molecular identifiers. Using its own MiXCR run on the PCR reads, TCRdb lists one record per CDR3 protein. The sample yields 700,000 to 800,000 distinct CDR3 sequences, 25% to 30% seen once. The sequenced material came from blood. The gene calls are TRBV20-1 and TRBJ1-5, with D possibly TRBD1 on 5 matching bases. The origin of this receptor is a girl aged 5-17 years with multiple sclerosis. Here the CDR3 DNA reads TGCAGTGCTAGAGACAGGGACGGGGATCAGCCCCAGCATTTT. Translating it yields CSARDRDGDQPQHF.